This TCR beta chain derives from a study of pediatric ulcerative colitis. Sequencing was at survey level. Sequencing was performed with immunoSEQ multiplex PCR; in TCRdb, only in-frame clones are kept and a portion is missing. Among 30,000 to 45,000 clones listed, roughly 80% were seen once. Colonoscopy and blood draw happened at the same time. Comment on this clone: No antigen is known for it.

Findings of the study overall: Compared with controls, ulcerative colitis showed greater blood-rectum clone sharing.

Trimming took 5 bases from V and 3 from J, leaving 7 bases between them. Germline CDR1 and CDR2: LNHDA and SQIVND (reference sequence). The CDR3 consists of 12 residues. Specimen: blood. The clonotype was recovered from a girl aged 5 to 17 with moderate ulcerative colitis. V is TRBV19 and J is TRBJ1-2; unclear D gene. CDR3 amino acids: CASSEEDYGYTF. CDR3 DNA sequence: TGTGCCAGTAGTGAGGAGGACTATGGCTACACCTTC.